The clone carrying this T cell receptor (beta chain) was observed once. Its specificity is unknown. The data stem from a study of CD8 T cells in Susac syndrome. Notes on the study in general: In total CD8+ repertoires, some 16 Susac-specific public clones were found, and in CD8+ TEMRA repertoires, about 5 were found.

TEMRA cells underwent FACS enrichment and CD8+ and CD4+ T cells underwent negative isolation. Reverse transcription used about 0.5 to 1 ug RNA and random hexamers. TCRdb analysed the immunoSEQ multiplex PCR reads with MiXCR anew, one entry per CDR3 protein. The sample carries around 100,000 distinct CDR3 sequences, around 95% recorded once. This sequence originates from a human donor with Susac syndrome. Sequenced sample: CD8+ T cells from PBMCs.

The CDR3 loop reads CASSVEDPGDSGNTIYF. In nucleotides, the CDR3 is TGTGCCAGCAGCGTAGAAGACCCGGGCGACTCTGGAAACACCATATATTTT. The chain has TRBV9 and TRBJ1-3; D uncertain. Germline V CDR1 and CDR2: SGDLS, YYNGEE. The V and J ends lost 0 bases and 0 bases respectively, with 13 bases between them. The CDR3 totals 17 residues.